This T cell receptor (beta chain) came from a study of T cells after yellow fever vaccination. A 5'RACE template-switching step, the method used to make TCR cDNA, added a universal primer site and UMIs. TCRdb re-analysed the 5' RACE reads in MiXCR, keeping a single row per CDR3 protein. The table has 60,000 to 85,000 distinct CDR3 sequences, around 7% seen once. The germline V gene has CDR1 SGHVS and CDR2 FNYEAQ. V was trimmed by 1 base and J by 4 bases, leaving 13 bases between them. The CDR3 contains 15 residues. Study conclusions and caveats: It was the secondary response that reached its peak faster, day 5 versus 15, but it was weaker. There was a small share of clonotypes that showed up in both the CD4 and CD8 compartments.

This clonotype occurred a few times. Antigen specificity is unknown. The receptor was derived from a man aged 18 to 30 who received the YFV17D yellow fever vaccine. The specimen comprised CD8+ T cells sorted from PBMCs, sampled 45 days after the first yellow fever vaccination. The rearrangement links TRBV7-6 to TRBJ1-1, with D hard to call. The CDR3 loop reads CASSLGASPATEAFF. CDR3 in DNA: TGTGCCAGCAGCTTAGGGGCATCCCCGGCCACTGAAGCTTTCTTT.